This TCR beta chain was identified in a study of blood T cell repertoires in COVID-19. In the study overall: COVID-19 samples, acute and convalescent, were from the United States, Italy and Spain. Nucleic acid was either cDNA or gDNA, and it came from T cells, B-cell-depleted T cells, or PBMCs.

Looked up from germline, CDR1 is MNHEY and CDR2 is SVGAGI. V lost 2 bases, J lost 8 bases, and 4 bases stayed unmatched. CDR3 length equals 15 residues. Method: immunoSEQ multiplex PCR; TCRdb's copy keeps in-frame clones and lacks some. The table has about 50,000 clones, 83% seen once; the top ten hold around 15%. The V call is TRBV6-5, the J call TRBJ1-6; 9 positions agree with TRBD1. The TCR originated in a man aged 35-49 years with acute or convalescent COVID-19. Sequencing was carried out using peripheral blood. The CDR3 sequence: CASSYTGQGHSPLHF. CDR3 in DNA: TGTGCCAGCAGTTACACGGGACAGGGACATTCACCCCTCCACTTT.